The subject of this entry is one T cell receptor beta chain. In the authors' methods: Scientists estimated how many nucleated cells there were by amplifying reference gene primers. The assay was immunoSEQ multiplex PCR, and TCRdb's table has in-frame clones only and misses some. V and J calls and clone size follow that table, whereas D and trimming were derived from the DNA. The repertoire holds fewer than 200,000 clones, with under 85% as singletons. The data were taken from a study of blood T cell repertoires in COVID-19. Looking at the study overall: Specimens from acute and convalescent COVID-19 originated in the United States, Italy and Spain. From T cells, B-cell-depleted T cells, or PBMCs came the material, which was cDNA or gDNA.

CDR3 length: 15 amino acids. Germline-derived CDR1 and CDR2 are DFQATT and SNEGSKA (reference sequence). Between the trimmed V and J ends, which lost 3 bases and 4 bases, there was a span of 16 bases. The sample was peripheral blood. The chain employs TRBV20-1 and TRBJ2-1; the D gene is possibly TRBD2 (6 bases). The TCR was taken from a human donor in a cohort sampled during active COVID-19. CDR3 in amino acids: CSASSGQVGYNEQFF. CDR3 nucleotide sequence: TGCAGTGCTAGTAGCGGCCAGGTGGGGTACAATGAGCAGTTCTTC.